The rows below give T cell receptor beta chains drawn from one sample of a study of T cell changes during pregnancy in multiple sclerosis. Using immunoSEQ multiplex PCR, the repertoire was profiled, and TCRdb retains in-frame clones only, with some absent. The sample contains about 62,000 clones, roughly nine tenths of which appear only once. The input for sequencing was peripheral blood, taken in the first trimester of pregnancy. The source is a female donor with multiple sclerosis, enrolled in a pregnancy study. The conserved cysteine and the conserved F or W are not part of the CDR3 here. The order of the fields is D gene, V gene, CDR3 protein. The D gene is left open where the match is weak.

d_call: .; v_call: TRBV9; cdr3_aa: ASSVGQDTQY
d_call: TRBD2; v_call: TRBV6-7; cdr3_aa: ARDFVRSGSSTHEQY
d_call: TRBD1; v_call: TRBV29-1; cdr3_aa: SVEFGTGFSEQY
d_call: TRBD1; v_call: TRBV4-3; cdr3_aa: ASSQGFLDRDFSGANVLT
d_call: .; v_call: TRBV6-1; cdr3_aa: ASTGLLSGANVLT
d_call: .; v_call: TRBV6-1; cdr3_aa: ASSRGAGNTIY
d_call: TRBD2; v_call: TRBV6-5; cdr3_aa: VSSYLAGGHTDTQY
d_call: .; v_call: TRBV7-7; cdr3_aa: ASSLGRASDEQF
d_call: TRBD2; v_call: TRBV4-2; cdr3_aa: ASREGPYYEQY
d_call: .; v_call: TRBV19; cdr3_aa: ASSAGLQETQY
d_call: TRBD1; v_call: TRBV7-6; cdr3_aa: ASSLISGGETQY
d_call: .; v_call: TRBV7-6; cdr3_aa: ASSERQDTGYT
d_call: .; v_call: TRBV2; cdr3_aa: ASSEDRGNTIY
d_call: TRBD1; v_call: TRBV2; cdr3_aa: ASSDTGGLVGYT
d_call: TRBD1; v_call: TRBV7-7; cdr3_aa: ASSEQTGGGETQY
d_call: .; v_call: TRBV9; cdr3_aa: ASSVANEQF
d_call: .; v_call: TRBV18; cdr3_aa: ASSRPGEKLF
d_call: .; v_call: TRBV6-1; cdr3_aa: ASSEAHGRGNTEAF
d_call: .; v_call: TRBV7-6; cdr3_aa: ASSLAPQHSGANVLT
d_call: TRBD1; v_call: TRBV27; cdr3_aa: ASSFGSGQGVFEQY
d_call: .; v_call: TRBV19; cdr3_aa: ASSISGPLSNEQY
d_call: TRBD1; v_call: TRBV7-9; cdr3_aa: ASRNMKTGVGGYT
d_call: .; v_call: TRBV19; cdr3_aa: ASSMRVVYNEQF
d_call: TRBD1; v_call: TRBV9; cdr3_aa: ASSPAGTGALTNEKLF
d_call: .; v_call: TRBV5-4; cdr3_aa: ASSLNPPGVNNSPLH
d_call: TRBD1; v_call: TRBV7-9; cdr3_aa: ASSPPGGGGNSGNTIY
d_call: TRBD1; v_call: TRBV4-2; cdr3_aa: ASSRHLGYRDRGDEAF
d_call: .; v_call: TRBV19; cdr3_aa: ASSIERDGSTEAF
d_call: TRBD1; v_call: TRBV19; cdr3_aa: ASRTQGTPFPQH
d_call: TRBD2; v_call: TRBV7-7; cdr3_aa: ASSLKAGGFNEQF
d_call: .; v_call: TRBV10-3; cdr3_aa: AIKGRLTYEQY
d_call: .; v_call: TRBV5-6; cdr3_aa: ASSKRVSNQPQH
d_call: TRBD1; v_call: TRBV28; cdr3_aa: ASSLLESRQGEETQY
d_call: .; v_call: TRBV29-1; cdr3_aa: SVENRSPDEQY
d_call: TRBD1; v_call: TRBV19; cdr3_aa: ASRTGARRTNEKLF
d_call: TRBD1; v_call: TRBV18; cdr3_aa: ASSSTGTQTQY
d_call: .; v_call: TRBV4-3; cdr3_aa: ASSLFYLGGITDTQY
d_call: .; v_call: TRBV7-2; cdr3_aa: ASSPYNHYEQY
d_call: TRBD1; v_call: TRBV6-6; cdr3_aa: ASRRTGENEKLF
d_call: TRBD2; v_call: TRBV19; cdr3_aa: ASSLGDYIAGSF
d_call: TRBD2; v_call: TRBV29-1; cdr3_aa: SVELSGGALTGELF
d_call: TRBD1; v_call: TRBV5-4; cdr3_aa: ASSLGTGPYEQY